This T cell receptor beta chain was profiled in a study of blood T cell repertoires in COVID-19. As for the study in general: Some COVID-19 samples were acute and others convalescent; all came from the United States, Italy and Spain. Sample material is recorded as cDNA or gDNA derived from T cells, B-cell-depleted T cells, or PBMCs.

In the authors' workflow: Amplification of reference gene primers was used by the study to estimate nucleated cell counts. The method was immunoSEQ multiplex PCR; TCRdb's version includes in-frame clones alone and lacks a portion of them. From that table come the V and J calls and clone size; the DNA was used to work out D and trimming. Of approximately 230,000 clones in the sample, 80% to 90% were seen once. This clonotype was obtained from a man aged 25 to 45 who had recovered from COVID-19. Sequencing used peripheral blood.

The CDR3 sequence: CASGLTGGNSPLHF. The CDR3 nucleotides read TGTGCCAGCGGGTTGACAGGGGGTAATTCACCCCTCCACTTT. The gene calls are TRBV7-9 and TRBJ1-6, with 9 bases aligning to TRBD1. J gave up 6 bases and V 8 bases, and 5 bases lay outside the gene matches. This CDR3 is 14 amino acids long. Germline loops: CDR1 SEHNR, CDR2 FQNEAQ (reference sequence).